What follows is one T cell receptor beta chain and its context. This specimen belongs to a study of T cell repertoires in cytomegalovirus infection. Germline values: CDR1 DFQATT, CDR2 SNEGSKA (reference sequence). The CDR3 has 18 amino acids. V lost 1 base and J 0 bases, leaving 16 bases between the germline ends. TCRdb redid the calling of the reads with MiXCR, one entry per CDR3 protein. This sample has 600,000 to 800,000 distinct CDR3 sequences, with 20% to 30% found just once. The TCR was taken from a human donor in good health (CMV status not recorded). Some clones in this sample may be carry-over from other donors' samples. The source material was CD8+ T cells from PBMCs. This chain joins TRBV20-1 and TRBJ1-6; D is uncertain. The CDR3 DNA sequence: TGCAGTGCTAGAGGCGAAGAGTCCGCCAGCTCCTATAATTCACCCCTCCACTTT. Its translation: CSARGEESASSYNSPLHF.